The 27 T cell receptor beta chains given below trace back to one sample, sequenced in a study of identifying expanded T cells in peripheral blood. TCRdb's copy holds only in-frame clones and misses some; the assay was immunoSEQ multiplex PCR. The sample has some 95,000 clones, 88% seen once. The sequenced sample consisted of blood. Receptor source: a person aged 18 to 75 in good health.

The V and J genes are TRBV28 and TRBJ1-1; D is ambiguous. Trimming removed 6 bases at V and 1 base at J, with 15 bases between. The CDR3 totals 15 residues. The germline V gene has CDR1 MDHEN and CDR2 SYDVKM. The CDR3 DNA is TGTGCCAGCAGCCCCGCCTCGCGGGGGAACACTGAAGCTTTCTTT. It codes for CASSPASRGNTEAFF.

DNA for the CDR3: TGTGCCAGCAGTTACCGTCAGGGACAGGCAACCTACGAGCAGTACTTC. This codes for CASSYRQGQATYEQYF. The genes are TRBV6-5 and TRBJ2-7; 8 nucleotides agree with TRBD1. The CDR3 totals 16 residues. After removal of 2 bases from V and 2 bases from J, the junction contained 8 bases not matched to a gene. Germline values: CDR1 MNHEY, CDR2 SVGAGI.

The chain uses TRBV7-2 and TRBJ2-5; no firm D call. From germline, CDR1 is SGHTA and CDR2 FQGNSA. The CDR3 is 11 residues long. V was trimmed by 1 base and J by 5 bases, leaving 2 bases between them. The CDR3 DNA reads TGTGCCAGCAGCTTAGTGGAGACCCAGTACTTC. Amino acids: CASSLVETQYF.

This clone was detected a few times. This chain connects TRBV30 to TRBJ1-1; D unresolved. V was shortened by 1 base and J by 4 bases, with 7 bases between the two germline ends. CDR3 size: 12 residues. Germline V CDR1 and CDR2: GTSNPN, SVGIG (reference sequence). CDR3 DNA sequence: TGTGCCTGGAGTGCCTACCGCACTGAAGCTTTCTTT. Its protein is CAWSAYRTEAFF.

The chain recombines TRBV14 with TRBJ1-2; D uncertain. The germline V gene has CDR1 SGHDN and CDR2 FVKESK. V was clipped by 1 base and J by 6 bases, with 18 bases between them. The CDR3 consists of 16 residues. The CDR3 sequence: CASSQGFLWAADGYTF. CDR3 DNA: TGTGCCAGCAGCCAAGGCTTTCTTTGGGCAGCTGATGGCTACACCTTC.

J is TRBJ2-2 and V is TRBV7-3, with D tentatively TRBD1 (5 bases). V was cut by 6 bases and J by 1 base, with 9 bases left in between. The V gene's germline CDR1 is SGHTA and CDR2 FQGTGA. This CDR3 has 14 amino acids. Here the CDR3 reads CASSPDRNTGELFF. The CDR3 nucleotides read TGTGCCAGCAGTCCAGACAGGAACACCGGGGAGCTGTTTTTT. The variable domain in full, completed from reference TRBV7-3 and TRBJ2-2, reads GAGVSQTPSNKVTEKGKYVELRCDPISGHTALYWYRQSLGQGPEFLIYFQGTGAADDSGLPNDRFFAVRPEGSVSTLKIQRTERGDSAVYLCASSPDRNTGELFFGEGSRLTVL.

The chain joins TRBV19 to TRBJ2-2, with D maybe TRBD1 (5 bases). The CDR3 loop spans 15 amino acids. Germline assignment: CDR1 LNHDA and CDR2 SQIVND (reference sequence). Trimming pared 6 bases from V and 1 base from J, leaving 12 bases between. CDR3 nucleotide sequence: TGTGCCAGTAGCCTGGGGCAGGGGAACACCGGGGAGCTGTTTTTT. It codes for CASSLGQGNTGELFF.

V usage is TRBV5-1 and J usage is TRBJ2-5, with 9 bases identical to TRBD1. This CDR3 contains 16 residues. CDR1 SGHRS and CDR2 YFSETQ come from the germline V gene. V gave up 4 bases and J gave up 6 bases; unmatched junction bases: 13. CDR3 bases: TGCGCCAGCAGCCCAGGGGACAGGGTCGGAAGACAGACCCAGTACTTC. Amino acid sequence: CASSPGDRVGRQTQYF.

V usage is TRBV19 and J usage is TRBJ1-5; the D gene is possibly TRBD1 (5 bases). Germline-derived CDR1 and CDR2 are LNHDA and SQIVND (reference sequence). This CDR3 has 16 amino acids. V was shortened by 4 bases and J by 3 bases, with 16 bases between the two germline ends. The CDR3 protein is CASSTPGGVFNQPQHF. The CDR3 bases are TGTGCCAGTAGTACCCCGGGGGGGGTCTTCAATCAGCCCCAGCATTTT.

The V and J genes are TRBV7-3 and TRBJ2-2; D not resolved. Germline V gene lookup returns CDR1 SGHTA and CDR2 FQGTGA. Trimming cost V 5 bases and J 7 bases, with 8 bases left between them. The CDR3 covers 12 residues. The CDR3 coding sequence is TGTGCCAGCAGCCCCGACAACGGGGAGCTGTTTTTT. It translates to CASSPDNGELFF.

This rearrangement joins TRBV6-5 to TRBJ1-2; D is unresolved. Germline V CDR1 and CDR2: MNHEY, SVGAGI. Trimming removed 2 bases from V and 1 base from J, with 8 bases in between. The CDR3 is 14 amino acids. The DNA for the CDR3 is TGTGCCAGCAGTTACGGTGAAAGTAACTATGGCTACACCTTC. It is translated as CASSYGESNYGYTF.

This clone was found once. The V call is TRBV7-9, the J call TRBJ1-2; 8 nucleotides match TRBD1. Germline CDR1 and CDR2: SEHNR and FQNEAQ (reference sequence). The CDR3 has 15 residues. The V and J ends lost 5 bases and 4 bases, in that order; junction bases with no gene match: 9. The CDR3 is CASSHDTGGTYGYTF. CDR3 DNA sequence: TGTGCCAGCAGCCATGACACAGGGGGGACCTATGGCTACACCTTC.

The chain has TRBV7-9 and TRBJ2-7; D is unresolved. V lost 6 bases and J 0 bases, leaving 12 bases between the germline ends. CDR3 length: 14 residues. Germline CDR1 reads SEHNR; CDR2 reads FQNEAQ (reference sequence). For the CDR3, the DNA is TGTGCCAGCAGTTCACCTAGAAGCTCCTACGAGCAGTACTTC. Protein: CASSSPRSSYEQYF.

This clone was counted between two and nine times. This CDR3 is CASSLQGQETQYF. The CDR3 DNA reads TGTGCCAGCAGCTTGCAGGGCCAAGAGACCCAGTACTTC. The chain has TRBV5-6 and TRBJ2-5; a weak D match, TRBD1 (5 bases). The V gene's germline CDR1 is SGHDT and CDR2 YYEEEE. This CDR3 contains 13 residues. V was cut by 1 base and J by 1 base, with 5 bases left in between.

The chain links TRBV6-1 to TRBJ1-1; no reliable D call. The length of the CDR3 is 15 residues. V lost 1 base and J lost 4, with 13 bases in between. Germline CDR1 and CDR2: MNHNS and SASEGT. The CDR3: CASSEVPGMVTEAFF. In DNA, the CDR3 is TGTGCCAGCAGTGAAGTTCCAGGAATGGTCACTGAAGCTTTCTTT.

The V call is TRBV5-1, the J call TRBJ1-2; D perhaps matches TRBD1 (5 bases). Germline V gene sequence: CDR1 SGHRS, CDR2 YFSETQ. This CDR3 spans 12 amino acids. Between the trimmed V and J ends, which lost 7 bases and 3 bases, there was a span of 10 bases. CDR3 coding DNA: TGCGCCAGCTCTGCGGGGGACTATGGCTACACCTTC. This gives the protein CASSAGDYGYTF.

The chain carries TRBV5-1 and TRBJ2-5, with TRBD2 as a possible D gene (5 bases). This CDR3 contains 17 residues. Per germline, CDR1 SGHRS and CDR2 YFSETQ. Trimming left V 1 base short and J 1 base short, with 17 bases between. The CDR3 nucleotides read TGCGCCAGCAGCTTGCGGCCAGCGACTACACCCCAAGAGACCCAGTACTTC. Its protein product is CASSLRPATTPQETQYF.

The CDR3 here is CASSFGRGTPNTEAFF. CDR3 sequence (DNA): TGCGCCAGCAGCTTTGGCAGGGGGACCCCGAACACTGAAGCTTTCTTT. The chain links TRBV5-1 to TRBJ1-1; 7 bases agree with TRBD1. The germline gives CDR1 SGHRS, CDR2 YFSETQ. The CDR3 totals 16 residues. V shed 2 bases, J shed 1 base, and the junction held 8 bases outside the gene matches.

The J gene is TRBJ1-2, the V gene TRBV27; possibly TRBD1 for D (5 bases). Per germline, CDR1 MNHEY and CDR2 SMNVEV (reference sequence). V lost 6 bases, J lost 2 bases, and 16 bases lay in between. The CDR3 has 15 residues. In nucleotides, the CDR3 is TGTGCCAGCAGCCCCCGGGGACTCCCAAACTATGGCTACACCTTC. Protein product: CASSPRGLPNYGYTF.

This chain connects TRBV19 to TRBJ1-5; TRBD1 is a possible D gene (6 bases). The CDR3 extends over 16 amino acids. Germline V gives CDR1 LNHDA, CDR2 SQIVND (reference sequence). Trimming left V 8 bases short and J 3 bases short, with 20 bases between. The CDR3: CASDFGGPGANQPQHF. The DNA of the CDR3 is TGTGCCAGTGACTTTGGGGGGCCAGGGGCCAATCAGCCCCAGCATTTT. The whole variable domain, filled in from reference TRBV19 and TRBJ1-5, reads DGGITQSPKYLFRKEGQNVTLSCEQNLNHDAMYWYRQDPGQGLRLIYYSQIVNDFQKGDIAEGYSVSREKKESFPLTVTSAQKNPTAFYLCASDFGGPGANQPQHFGDGTRLSIL.

The chain joins TRBV2 to TRBJ1-2; D possibly corresponds to TRBD1 (6 bases). Trimming shortened V by 4 bases and J by 4 bases, and 13 bases separated the two germline ends. The CDR3 loop spans 14 amino acids. Germline V gene lookup returns CDR1 SNHLY and CDR2 FYNNEI. The CDR3 DNA reads as TGTGCCAGCAGTGCATGGGACACCGCCTATGGCTACACCTTC. This codes for CASSAWDTAYGYTF.

This clone occurred once. The chain recombines TRBV7-2 with TRBJ2-6; unclear D gene. The CDR3 consists of 16 residues. Trimming cost V 2 bases and J 2 bases, with 10 bases left between them. Germline assignment: CDR1 SGHTA and CDR2 FQGNSA. CDR3 region: CASSLQRFAGANVLTF. Written as DNA, the CDR3 is TGTGCCAGCAGCTTACAGCGTTTTGCTGGGGCCAACGTCCTGACTTTC.

V is TRBV27 and J is TRBJ1-2; D possibly corresponds to TRBD1 (5 bases). The CDR3 has 15 residues. The germline CDR1 and CDR2 sequences are MNHEY and SMNVEV (reference sequence). V was trimmed by 7 bases and J by 5 bases, leaving 20 bases between them. This CDR3 is CASTPRGTQGYGYTF. The CDR3 coding sequence is TGTGCCAGCACCCCACGGGGGACCCAAGGGTATGGCTACACCTTC.

V is TRBV12-5 and J is TRBJ2-3, with 10 bases aligning to TRBD2. Germline trimming cut 3 bases from V and 2 bases from J; bases unmatched to any gene: 5. CDR1 LGHNT and CDR2 FRNRAP come from the germline V gene. This CDR3 has 16 amino acids. The CDR3 spells CASGFYSGGYTDTQYF. The CDR3 nucleotides read TGTGCTAGTGGTTTTTATAGCGGGGGGTACACAGATACGCAGTATTTT.

The gene calls are TRBV11-2 and TRBJ1-2, with D tentatively TRBD1 (6 bases). The CDR3 length is 14 residues. V was cut by 5 bases and J by 4 bases, with 14 bases left in between. The germline V gene encodes CDR1 SGHAT and CDR2 FQNNGV. The CDR3: CASSPLGGLYGYTF. The CDR3 bases are TGTGCCAGCAGCCCTTTAGGGGGTCTCTATGGCTACACCTTC.

About this clone itself: This sample also contains other DNA sequences that code for the same CDR3. V usage is TRBV5-1 and J usage is TRBJ2-5; D is undetermined. Trimming removed 1 base from V and 5 bases from J, with 3 bases in between. This CDR3 is built from 11 residues. Per the germline V gene, CDR1 is SGHRS and CDR2 is YFSETQ. The CDR3 bases are TGCGCCAGCAGCTTGAAGGAGACCCAGTACTTC. Translation: CASSLKETQYF. The entire variable domain, with the rest obtained from reference TRBV5-1 and TRBJ2-5, is as follows: KAGVTQTPRYLIKTRGQQVTLSCSPISGHRSVSWYQQTPGQGLQFLFEYFSETQRNKGNFPGRFSGRQFSNSRSEMNVSTLELGDSALYLCASSLKETQYFGPGTRLLVL.

CDR3 protein: CASRGAVGEKLFF. CDR3 in DNA: TGCGCCAGCAGGGGGGCGGTGGGGGAAAAACTGTTTTTT. This chain joins TRBV10-2 and TRBJ1-4; the D gene is possibly TRBD1 (6 bases). Germline loops: CDR1 WSHSY, CDR2 SAAADI. The CDR3 totals 13 residues. V shed 6 bases and J shed 8 bases, with 13 bases lying between them.